The 21 T cell receptor beta chains below come from one sample, sequenced in a study of control samples from healthy donors and cancer patients. Produced via immunoSEQ multiplex PCR; TCRdb's table is partial and in-frame only. The repertoire consists of 100,000 to 150,000 clones, with 75% to 95% occurring once and the leading ten covering roughly 2.7%. Sequencing was done on a sample of blood. The receptor set was obtained from a man aged 35 to 55 in good health.

The chain carries TRBV7-8 and TRBJ1-4; D is uncertain. The CDR3 has 12 amino acids. V was pared by 5 bases and J by 12 bases, with 13 bases between. Germline CDR1 is SGHVS and CDR2 is FQNEAQ. CDR3 nucleotides: TGTGCCAGCAGCCCCTTAGAGGCCGAACTGTTTTTT. Protein sequence: CASSPLEAELFF.

J is TRBJ1-5 and V is TRBV7-2; D gene uncertain. V was pared by 5 bases and J by 7 bases, with 18 bases between. This CDR3 has 15 amino acids. Per the germline V gene, CDR1 is SGHTA and CDR2 is FQGNSA. CDR3 DNA sequence: TGTGCCAGCAGCCTCACCCACCTAAAAGGGCAGCCCCAGCATTTT. This translates into CASSLTHLKGQPQHF.

The V call is TRBV5-1, the J call TRBJ2-5, with D tentatively TRBD1 (5 bases). The germline V gene encodes CDR1 SGHRS and CDR2 YFSETQ. This CDR3 has 16 residues. Trimming cost V 4 bases and J 5 bases, with 21 bases left between them. CDR3 in amino acids: CASSVVRVGRGETQYF. CDR3 coding DNA: TGCGCCAGCAGCGTAGTCCGCGTGGGTAGGGGCGAGACCCAGTACTTC. Full variable domain (rest looked up from reference TRBV5-1 and TRBJ2-5): KAGVTQTPRYLIKTRGQQVTLSCSPISGHRSVSWYQQTPGQGLQFLFEYFSETQRNKGNFPGRFSGRQFSNSRSEMNVSTLELGDSALYLCASSVVRVGRGETQYFGPGTRLLVL.

This clone has just one count. The chain links TRBV4-1 to TRBJ2-3; D remains ambiguous. Between the trimmed V and J ends, which lost 4 bases and 5 bases, there was a span of 16 bases. Germline V gene lookup returns CDR1 MGHRA and CDR2 YSYEKL. The CDR3 contains 15 residues. CDR3 DNA sequence: TGCGCCAGCAGCCTTCGACGAAATTTGGGAGATACGCAGTATTTT. Encoded protein: CASSLRRNLGDTQYF.

This clone was counted between two and nine times. This chain links TRBV12-3 or TRBV12-4 with TRBJ1-5, with a tentative D call TRBD1 (6 bases). CDR3 size: 11 residues. The V end was cut by 1 base, the J end by 11 bases, with 6 bases between. The CDR3 loop reads CASSLGQAQHF. As DNA, the CDR3 is TGTGCCAGCAGTTTAGGACAGGCCCAGCATTTT.

The gene calls are TRBV15 and TRBJ1-1, with TRBD1 matching over 7 bases. V lost 7 bases to trimming and J lost 3 bases; unmatched junction nucleotides: 8. Germline V gene data show CDR1 as LNHNV and CDR2 as YYDKDF (reference sequence). The CDR3 has 14 amino acids. CDR3 nucleotides: TGTGCCACCAAGACAGGGAAACTTTACACTGAAGCTTTCTTT. Protein sequence: CATKTGKLYTEAFF.

J is TRBJ2-3 and V is TRBV29-1; 10 bases are shared with TRBD2. V was pared by 5 bases and J by 6 bases, with 5 bases of the junction left unmatched. CDR1 is SQVTM and CDR2 is ANQGSEA in the germline V gene. The CDR3 contains 13 residues. The CDR3 bases are TGCAGCGTTCAAGCGGGGGGGGCGGATACGCAGTATTTT. Translation: CSVQAGGADTQYF.

This clone was observed once. The genes are TRBV19 and TRBJ2-3; TRBD1 matches at 7 bases. The CDR3 totals 13 residues. Trimming removed 10 bases from V and 0 bases from J; junction bases left unmatched: 4. Per the germline V gene, CDR1 is LNHDA and CDR2 is SQIVND (reference sequence). The CDR3: CATKGQSTDTQYF. The DNA for the CDR3 is TGTGCCACCAAGGGACAGAGCACAGATACGCAGTATTTT.

This sequence joins TRBV24-1 and TRBJ1-2; D might be TRBD1 (5 bases). From germline, CDR1 is KGHDR and CDR2 SFDVKD. This CDR3 contains 13 residues. The V end lost 3 bases, the J end lost 3 bases, and 7 bases lay between the germline ends. As DNA, the CDR3 is TGTGCCACCAGTGATGACAGATACTATGGCTACACCTTC. Amino acid sequence: CATSDDRYYGYTF.

The chain recombines TRBV7-9 with TRBJ2-2; no clear D. Per germline, CDR1 SEHNR and CDR2 FQNEAQ (reference sequence). The CDR3 has 11 residues. V lost 2 bases, J lost 11 bases, and 6 bases lay in between. CDR3 sequence: CASSLSGELFF. CDR3 DNA sequence: TGTGCCAGCAGCTTATCTGGAGAGCTGTTTTTT. The full variable domain, its missing parts supplied by reference TRBV7-9 and TRBJ2-2, is DTGVSQNPRHKITKRGQNVTFRCDPISEHNRLYWYRQTLGQGPEFLTYFQNEAQLEKSRLLSDRFSAERPKGSFSTLEIQRTEQGDSAMYLCASSLSGELFFGEGSRLTVL.

The chain carries TRBV9 and TRBJ2-5, with 7 bases lining up with TRBD1. CDR1 and CDR2 from the germline V gene are SGDLS and YYNGEE. With V trimmed by 0 bases and J by 3 bases, 8 bases remained unmatched. This CDR3 has 16 amino acids. The DNA of the CDR3 is TGTGCCAGCAGCGTAGATATCCGGACAGGAAAAGAGACCCAGTACTTC. It is translated as CASSVDIRTGKETQYF.

The chain uses TRBV30 and TRBJ2-3; either TRBD1 or TRBD2 may supply D (6 bases each). Trimming pared 0 bases from V and 4 bases from J, leaving 11 bases between. This CDR3 is built from 14 residues. Germline V lookup: CDR1 GTSNPN, CDR2 SVGIG (reference sequence). In nucleotides, the CDR3 is TGTGCCTGGAGTGTACGAGGGGGGTCAGATACGCAGTATTTT. Amino acid sequence: CAWSVRGGSDTQYF.

This chain links TRBV4-2 with TRBJ2-7; TRBD1 agrees at 10 bases. From germline, CDR1 is LGHNA and CDR2 YNFKEQ. The junction had 5 bases not matched to a gene; V was cut back by 4 bases and J by 5 bases. CDR3 size: 14 residues. The DNA for the CDR3 is TGTGCCAGCAGCCCCCGGGACAGGGGACACGAGCAGTACTTC. Translating gives CASSPRDRGHEQYF.

The chain has TRBV19 and TRBJ1-1; the match to TRBD1 covers 10 bases. Germline trimming cut 0 bases from V and 5 bases from J; bases unmatched to any gene: 12. The CDR3 covers 18 residues. Germline assignment: CDR1 LNHDA and CDR2 SQIVND (reference sequence). The CDR3 region is CASSIDGGDRGLSTEAFF. The CDR3 nucleotides read TGTGCCAGTAGTATAGATGGAGGGGACAGGGGATTATCGACTGAAGCTTTCTTT.

The chain employs TRBV5-1 and TRBJ2-1; 14 bases match TRBD2. Germline values: CDR1 SGHRS, CDR2 YFSETQ. The CDR3 covers 12 residues. V lost 4 bases and J lost 12; bases outside the gene matches: 0. This CDR3 reads CASSGTSGGQFF. DNA of the CDR3: TGCGCCAGCAGCGGGACTAGCGGGGGGCAGTTCTTC.

This clone was observed a few times. The chain joins TRBV9 to TRBJ1-3; D remains unclear. The ends were cut back, 0 bases at V and 0 bases at J, with 4 bases in the middle. Germline CDR1 is SGDLS and CDR2 is YYNGEE. This CDR3 is 14 amino acids long. The CDR3 region is CASSVEGSGNTIYF. In DNA form, the CDR3 reads TGTGCCAGCAGCGTAGAAGGCTCTGGAAACACCATATATTTT.

This clone was seen just once. V usage is TRBV3-1 (or the pseudogene TRBV3-2) and J usage is TRBJ1-3; D perhaps matches TRBD1 (6 bases). Trimming cost V 5 bases and J 0 bases, with 11 bases left between them. Per germline, CDR1 LGHDT and CDR2 YNNKEL (reference sequence). The CDR3 runs 15 residues. The DNA of the CDR3 is TGTGCCAGCAGCTCAGGGGAATTCTCTGGAAACACCATATATTTT. Its protein product is CASSSGEFSGNTIYF.

This clone was recorded once. The genes are TRBV24-1 and TRBJ2-3; 10 bases are a match to TRBD2. The germline V gene has CDR1 KGHDR and CDR2 SFDVKD. The junction had 8 bases not matched to a gene; V was cut back by 1 base and J by 5 bases. The CDR3 covers 17 residues. CDR3: CATSDFEPSGGRDTQYF. The CDR3 bases are TGTGCCACCAGTGATTTTGAGCCTAGCGGGGGCCGAGATACGCAGTATTTT.

The J gene is TRBJ2-2, the V gene TRBV30, with no clear D. V lost 0 bases, J lost 7 bases, and 15 bases lay in between. The CDR3 has 15 amino acids. Per germline, CDR1 GTSNPN and CDR2 SVGIG (reference sequence). CDR3 protein: CAWSVGHTYGGELFF. CDR3 sequence (DNA): TGTGCCTGGAGTGTAGGGCACACCTATGGCGGGGAGCTGTTTTTT.

The chain carries TRBV7-3 and TRBJ1-2; perhaps TRBD1 as D (6 bases). There are 15 residues in the CDR3. V dropped 1 base and J dropped 3 bases, with 12 bases sitting between them. From germline, CDR1 is SGHTA and CDR2 FQGTGA. This chain's CDR3 is CASSLNAGDHYGYTF. The CDR3 DNA reads TGTGCCAGCAGCTTAAACGCAGGGGATCACTATGGCTACACCTTC. Based on the CDR3 plus reference TRBV7-3 and TRBJ1-2, the full variable domain is GAGVSQTPSNKVTEKGKYVELRCDPISGHTALYWYRQSLGQGPEFLIYFQGTGAADDSGLPNDRFFAVRPEGSVSTLKIQRTERGDSAVYLCASSLNAGDHYGYTFGSGTRLTVV.

The CDR3 here is CASSDRANYGYTF. The CDR3 DNA sequence: TGTGCCAGCAGCGACAGAGCTAACTATGGCTACACCTTC. The chain joins TRBV9 to TRBJ1-2, with D uncertain. Trimming stripped 3 bases from V and 0 bases from J, with 6 bases between. The CDR3 is made up of 13 amino acids. Germline loops: CDR1 SGDLS, CDR2 YYNGEE. The complete variable domain, with remaining parts taken from reference TRBV9 and TRBJ1-2, reads DSGVTQTPKHLITATGQRVTLRCSPRSGDLSVYWYQQSLDQGLQFLIQYYNGEERAKGNILERFSAQQFPDLHSELNLSSLELGDSALYFCASSDRANYGYTFGSGTRLTVV.